This T cell receptor beta chain was sequenced in a study of neurological immune-mediated disorders. Study at large: The study included 34 multiple sclerosis patients, some 30 relapsing-remitting and 3 secondary progressive.

TCRdb reanalysed the 5' RACE reads using MiXCR and keeps one entry per CDR3 protein. This sample yields some 57,000 distinct CDR3 sequences, of which approximately 3.6% are seen a single time; approximately 6.5% belongs to the top ten. Unsorted libraries were prepared from 2 million PBMCs that had been stored at -80 C. The CDR3 extends over 17 amino acids. Germline-derived CDR1 and CDR2 are MGHRA and YSYEKL. The ends were cut back, 0 bases at V and 2 bases at J, with 17 bases in the middle. This clonotype came up many times. The antigen remains undetermined. Findings of the study overall: HTLV-1-associated myelopathy showed the most TCR clonal expansion; multiple sclerosis the least, below healthy controls.

The clonotype originates from a woman aged 60-75 years with multiple sclerosis. Sequencing input: PBMCs. The genes are TRBV4-1 and TRBJ2-7; D not certain. CDR3 region: CASSQDRLGREPYEQYF. CDR3 sequence (DNA): TGCGCCAGCAGCCAAGATCGGTTGGGCCGAGAACCCTACGAGCAGTACTTC.